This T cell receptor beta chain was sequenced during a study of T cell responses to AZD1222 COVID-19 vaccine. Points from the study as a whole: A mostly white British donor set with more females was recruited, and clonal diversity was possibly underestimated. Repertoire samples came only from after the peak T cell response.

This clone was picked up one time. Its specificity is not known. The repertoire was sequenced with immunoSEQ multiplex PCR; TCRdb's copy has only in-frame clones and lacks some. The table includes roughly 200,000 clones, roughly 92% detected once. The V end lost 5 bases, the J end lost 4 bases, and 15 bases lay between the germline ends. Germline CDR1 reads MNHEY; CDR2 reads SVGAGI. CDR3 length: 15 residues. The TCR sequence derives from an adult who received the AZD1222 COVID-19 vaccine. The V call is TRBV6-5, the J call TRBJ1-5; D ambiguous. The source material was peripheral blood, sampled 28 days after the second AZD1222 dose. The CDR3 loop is CASSPRVFGNQPQHF. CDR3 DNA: TGTGCCAGCAGTCCGCGGGTATTCGGTAATCAGCCCCAGCATTTT.